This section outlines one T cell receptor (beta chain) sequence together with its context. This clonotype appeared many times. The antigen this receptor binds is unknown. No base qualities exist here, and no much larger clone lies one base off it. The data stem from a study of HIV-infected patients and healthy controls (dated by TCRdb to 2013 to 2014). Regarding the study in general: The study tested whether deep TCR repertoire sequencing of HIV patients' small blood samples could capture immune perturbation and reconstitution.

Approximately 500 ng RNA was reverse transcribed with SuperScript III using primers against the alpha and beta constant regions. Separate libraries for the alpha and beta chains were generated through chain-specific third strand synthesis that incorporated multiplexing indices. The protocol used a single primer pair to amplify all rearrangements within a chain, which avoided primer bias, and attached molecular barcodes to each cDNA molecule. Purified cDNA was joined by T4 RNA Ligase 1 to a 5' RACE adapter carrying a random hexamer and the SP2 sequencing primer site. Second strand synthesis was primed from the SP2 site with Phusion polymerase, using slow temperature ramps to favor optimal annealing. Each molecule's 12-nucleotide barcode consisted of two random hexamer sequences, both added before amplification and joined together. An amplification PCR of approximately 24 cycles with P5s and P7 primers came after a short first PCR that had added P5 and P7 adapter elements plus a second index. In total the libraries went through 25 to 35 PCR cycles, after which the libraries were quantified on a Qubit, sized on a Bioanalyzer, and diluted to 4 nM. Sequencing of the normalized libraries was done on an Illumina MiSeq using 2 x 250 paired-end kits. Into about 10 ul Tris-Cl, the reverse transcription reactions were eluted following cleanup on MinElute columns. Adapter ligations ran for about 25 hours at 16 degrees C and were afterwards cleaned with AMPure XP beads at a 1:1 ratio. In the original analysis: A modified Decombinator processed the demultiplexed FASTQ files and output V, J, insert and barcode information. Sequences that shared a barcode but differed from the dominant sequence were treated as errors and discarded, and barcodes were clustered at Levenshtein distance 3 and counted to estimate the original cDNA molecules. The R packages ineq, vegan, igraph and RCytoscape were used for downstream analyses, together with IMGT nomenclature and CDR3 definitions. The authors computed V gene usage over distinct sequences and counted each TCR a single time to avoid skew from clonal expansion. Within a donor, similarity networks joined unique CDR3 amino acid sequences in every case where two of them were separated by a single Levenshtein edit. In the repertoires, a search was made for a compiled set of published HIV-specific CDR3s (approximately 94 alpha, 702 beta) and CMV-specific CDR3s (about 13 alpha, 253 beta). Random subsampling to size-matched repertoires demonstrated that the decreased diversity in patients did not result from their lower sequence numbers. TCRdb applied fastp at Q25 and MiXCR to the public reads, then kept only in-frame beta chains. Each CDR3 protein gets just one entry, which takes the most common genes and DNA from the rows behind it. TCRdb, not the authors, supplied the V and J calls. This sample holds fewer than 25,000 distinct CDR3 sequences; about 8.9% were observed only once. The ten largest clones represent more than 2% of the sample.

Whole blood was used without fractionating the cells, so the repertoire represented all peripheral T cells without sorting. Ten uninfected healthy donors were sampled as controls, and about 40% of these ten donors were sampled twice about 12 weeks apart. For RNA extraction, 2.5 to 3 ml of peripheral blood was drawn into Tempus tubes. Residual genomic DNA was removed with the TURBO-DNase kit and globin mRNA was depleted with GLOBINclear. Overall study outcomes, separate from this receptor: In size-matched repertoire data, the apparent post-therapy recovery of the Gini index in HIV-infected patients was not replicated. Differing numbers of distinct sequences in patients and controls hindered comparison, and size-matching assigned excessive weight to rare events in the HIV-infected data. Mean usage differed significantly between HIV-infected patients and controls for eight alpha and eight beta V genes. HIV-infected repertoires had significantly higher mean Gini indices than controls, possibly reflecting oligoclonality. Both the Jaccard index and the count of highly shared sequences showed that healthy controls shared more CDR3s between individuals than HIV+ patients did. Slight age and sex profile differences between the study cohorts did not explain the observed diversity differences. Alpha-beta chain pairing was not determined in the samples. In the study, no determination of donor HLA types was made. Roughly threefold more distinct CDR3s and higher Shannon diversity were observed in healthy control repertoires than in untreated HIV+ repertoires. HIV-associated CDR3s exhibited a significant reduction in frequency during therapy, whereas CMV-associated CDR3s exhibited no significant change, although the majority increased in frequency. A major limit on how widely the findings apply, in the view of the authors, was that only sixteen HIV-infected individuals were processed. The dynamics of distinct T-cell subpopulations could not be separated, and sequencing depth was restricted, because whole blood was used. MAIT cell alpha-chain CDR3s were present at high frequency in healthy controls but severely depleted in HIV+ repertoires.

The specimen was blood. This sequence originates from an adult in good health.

The DNA reads TGTGCCAGCAGCTTTAGGTCAGATACGCAGTATTTT. It codes for CASSFRSDTQYF. This sequence uses TRBV28 and TRBJ2-3; too little of a D gene remains to name it. The trim is 6 bases for V and 4 bases for J, with a gap of 8 bases between the germline ends. As encoded in the germline V gene, CDR1 is MDHEN while CDR2 is SYDVKM. From cysteine to phenylalanine, the CDR3 is 12 amino acids long. Only the CDR3 portion is preserved as DNA: 36 bases, with reading frame beginning at the first base.